One and the same sample provided the 14 T cell receptor beta chains below, sequenced in a study of blood T cell repertoires in COVID-19. Profiling relied on immunoSEQ multiplex PCR, and the TCRdb table lists in-frame clones only, not all of them. Among hundreds of thousands of clones listed, around 84% were seen once. Sequenced input: PBMCs or T cells enriched from blood (not recorded which). The receptor set was obtained from a man aged 30-40 years with acute COVID-19.

The chain's CDR3 is CASSLSATSTDTQYF. Here the CDR3 DNA reads TGTGCCAGCAGTTTAAGTGCGACTAGCACAGATACGCAGTATTTT. This chain connects TRBV28 to TRBJ2-3, with no clear D. Germline CDR1 and CDR2: MDHEN and SYDVKM. The CDR3 loop spans 15 amino acids. V was trimmed by 2 bases and J by 0 bases, leaving 9 bases between them.

V is TRBV27 and J is TRBJ2-3; no clear D. Germline-derived CDR1 and CDR2 are MNHEY and SMNVEV (reference sequence). Trimming left V 5 bases short and J 0 bases short, with 12 bases between. This CDR3 comprises 15 residues. The DNA for the CDR3 is TGTGCCAGCAGTCTGTTAGGAGCTAGCACAGATACGCAGTATTTT. Translation: CASSLLGASTDTQYF.

The rearrangement joins TRBV28 to TRBJ1-5; D unclear. Germline lookup yields CDR1 MDHEN and CDR2 SYDVKM. Trimming left V 4 bases short and J 3 bases short, with 10 bases between. There are 14 residues in the CDR3. The CDR3 loop reads CASSSVAANQPQHF. CDR3 DNA sequence: TGTGCCAGCAGTTCAGTGGCGGCCAATCAGCCCCAGCATTTT.

The chain has TRBV28 and TRBJ2-7; TRBD2 matches 11 bases. The CDR3 extends over 15 amino acids. Germline V gene data show CDR1 as MDHEN and CDR2 as SYDVKM. J lost 2 bases, V lost 7 bases, and 7 bases had no gene match. The CDR3 DNA reads as TGTGCCAGCATTAATCCTAGCGGGGGGACCTACGAGCAGTACTTC. The encoded protein is CASINPSGGTYEQYF.

This clone was recorded a few times. This sequence joins TRBV30 and TRBJ2-4; D is unclear. CDR3 length: 15 residues. Germline V gene data show CDR1 as GTSNPN and CDR2 as SVGIG (reference sequence). V was clipped by 2 bases and J by 0 bases, with 11 bases between them. CDR3 coding DNA: TGTGCCTGGAGTCCCGGGTTTGTAGCCAAAAACATTCAGTACTTC. As protein: CAWSPGFVAKNIQYF. The whole variable domain, remainder taken from reference TRBV30 and TRBJ2-4, is SQTIHQWPATLVQPVGSPLSLECTVEGTSNPNLYWYRQAAGRGLQLLFYSVGIGQISSEVPQNLSASRPQDRQFILSSKKLLLSDSGFYLCAWSPGFVAKNIQYFGAGTRLSVL.

This chain uses TRBV18 with TRBJ2-3; D ambiguous. The CDR3 totals 12 residues. The V end was cut by 3 bases, the J end by 2 bases, with 3 bases between. Per germline, CDR1 KGHSH and CDR2 LQKENI. The CDR3 bases are TGTGCCAGCTCACCCAACACAGATACGCAGTATTTT. Translation: CASSPNTDTQYF. Combining the CDR3 with reference TRBV18 and TRBJ2-3 gives the whole variable domain NAGVMQNPRHLVRRRGQEARLRCSPMKGHSHVYWYRQLPEEGLKFMVYLQKENIIDESGMPKERFSAEFPKEGPSILRIQQVVRGDSAAYFCASSPNTDTQYFGPGTRLTVL.

The rearrangement joins TRBV27 to TRBJ1-6, with unresolved D. V lost 8 bases, J lost 0 bases, and 5 bases lay in between. The CDR3 spans 13 residues. Germline V gene data show CDR1 as MNHEY and CDR2 as SMNVEV (reference sequence). The CDR3 coding sequence is TGTGCCAGCCAAATCTCCTATAATTCACCCCTCCACTTT. Its translation is CASQISYNSPLHF.

This clone was counted a few times. V usage is TRBV6-5 and J usage is TRBJ2-7, with TRBD2 identical over 8 bases. The CDR3 is 16 residues long. The ends lost 0 bases at V and 2 bases at J; junction bases unmatched: 6. Germline V gene sequence: CDR1 MNHEY, CDR2 SVGAGI. CDR3 bases: TGTGCCAGCAGTTACTCCCTCGGGGGGGCCCCCTACGAGCAGTACTTC. Protein sequence: CASSYSLGGAPYEQYF.

V and J are TRBV7-3 and TRBJ1-5, with a tentative D call TRBD1 (6 bases). The germline V gene encodes CDR1 SGHTA and CDR2 FQGTGA. V shed 11 bases and J shed 1 base, with 12 bases lying between them. The CDR3 is 13 residues long. This chain's CDR3 is CAPRTDSNQPQHF. Written as DNA, the CDR3 is TGTGCCCCCAGGACAGACAGCAATCAGCCCCAGCATTTT.

The CDR3 reads CSASVVQQETQYF. CDR3 DNA sequence: TGCAGTGCTAGTGTTGTGCAGCAAGAGACCCAGTACTTC. This chain connects TRBV20-1 to TRBJ2-5; no clear D gene. Trimming cost V 3 bases and J 2 bases, with 10 bases left between them. The CDR3 runs to 13 residues. Per the germline V gene, CDR1 is DFQATT and CDR2 is SNEGSKA (reference sequence).

V usage is TRBV19 and J usage is TRBJ1-4; no definite D call. Germline V gives CDR1 LNHDA, CDR2 SQIVND (reference sequence). The CDR3 is 15 residues long. V lost 5 bases, J lost 7 bases, and 17 bases lay in between. The CDR3 DNA sequence: TGTGCCAGTAGTGCAGCCGGAGTCGAGAGTGAAAAACTGTTTTTT. It is translated as CASSAAGVESEKLFF.

In the case of this clone: Other DNA sequences in the sample encode the same CDR3. The chain employs TRBV18 and TRBJ1-1; D unclear. The CDR3 is made up of 14 amino acids. V was clipped by 3 bases and J by 0 bases, with 8 bases between them. From germline, CDR1 is KGHSH and CDR2 LQKENI. CDR3 DNA sequence: TGTGCCAGCTCACCCGCGGGCATGAACACTGAAGCTTTCTTT. Amino acid sequence: CASSPAGMNTEAFF.

There are many counts of this clone. The V call is TRBV6-5, the J call TRBJ2-7, with D tentatively TRBD1 (5 bases). This CDR3 is built from 13 residues. Germline CDR1 and CDR2: MNHEY and SVGAGI. V shed 3 bases and J shed 1 base, with 7 bases lying between them. CDR3 protein: CASSYTGSYEQYF. In DNA, the CDR3 is TGTGCCAGCAGTTATACAGGATCCTACGAGCAGTACTTC.

This clone was detected only once. The J gene is TRBJ2-1, the V gene TRBV7-9, with D possibly matching TRBD1 (6 bases). Germline V CDR1 and CDR2: SEHNR, FQNEAQ (reference sequence). V lost 5 bases, J lost 7 bases, and 12 bases lay in between. The CDR3 length is 13 residues. As DNA, the CDR3 is TGTGCCAGCAGCACCACAGGGAAAAATGAGCAGTTCTTC. It codes for CASSTTGKNEQFF. Variable domain in full (rest from reference TRBV7-9 and TRBJ2-1): DTGVSQNPRHKITKRGQNVTFRCDPISEHNRLYWYRQTLGQGPEFLTYFQNEAQLEKSRLLSDRFSAERPKGSFSTLEIQRTEQGDSAMYLCASSTTGKNEQFFGPGTRLTVL.